This T cell receptor beta chain stems from a study of blood T cell repertoires in COVID-19. Trimming took off 2 bases at V and 9 bases at J, with 11 bases between the two ends. The CDR3 is made up of 13 amino acids. Authors' processing steps: By means of reference gene primer amplification, nucleated cell counts were estimated. The repertoire was sequenced with immunoSEQ multiplex PCR; TCRdb's copy has only in-frame clones and lacks some. The V and J calls and clone size come from that table; D and trimming were worked out from the DNA. The sample has 250,000 or so clones; 85% are singletons. This clone appeared a single time.

V and J are TRBV12-3 or TRBV12-4 and TRBJ1-5, with D uncertain. The specimen sequenced was PBMCs or T cells enriched from blood (not recorded which). This sequence was found in a woman aged 45-59 years who had been exposed to COVID-19. CDR3 residues: CASSLRDLGPQHF. CDR3 in DNA: TGTGCCAGCAGTTTACGGGATTTAGGGCCCCAGCATTTT.